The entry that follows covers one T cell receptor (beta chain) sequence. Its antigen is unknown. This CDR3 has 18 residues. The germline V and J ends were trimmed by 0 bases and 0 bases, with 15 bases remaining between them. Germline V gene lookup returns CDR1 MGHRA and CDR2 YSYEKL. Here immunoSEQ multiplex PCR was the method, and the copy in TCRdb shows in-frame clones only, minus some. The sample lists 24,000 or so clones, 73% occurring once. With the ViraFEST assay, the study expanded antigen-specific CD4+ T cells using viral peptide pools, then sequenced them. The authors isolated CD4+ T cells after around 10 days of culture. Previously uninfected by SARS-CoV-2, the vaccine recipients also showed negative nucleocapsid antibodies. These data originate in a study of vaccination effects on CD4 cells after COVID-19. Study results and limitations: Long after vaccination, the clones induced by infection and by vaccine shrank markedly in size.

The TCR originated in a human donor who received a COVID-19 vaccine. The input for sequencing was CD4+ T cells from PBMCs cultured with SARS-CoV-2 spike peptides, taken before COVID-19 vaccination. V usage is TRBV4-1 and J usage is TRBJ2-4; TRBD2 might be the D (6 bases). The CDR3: CASSQDIIGGLAKNIQYF. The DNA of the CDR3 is TGCGCCAGCAGCCAAGATATAATAGGAGGGTTAGCCAAAAACATTCAGTACTTC.